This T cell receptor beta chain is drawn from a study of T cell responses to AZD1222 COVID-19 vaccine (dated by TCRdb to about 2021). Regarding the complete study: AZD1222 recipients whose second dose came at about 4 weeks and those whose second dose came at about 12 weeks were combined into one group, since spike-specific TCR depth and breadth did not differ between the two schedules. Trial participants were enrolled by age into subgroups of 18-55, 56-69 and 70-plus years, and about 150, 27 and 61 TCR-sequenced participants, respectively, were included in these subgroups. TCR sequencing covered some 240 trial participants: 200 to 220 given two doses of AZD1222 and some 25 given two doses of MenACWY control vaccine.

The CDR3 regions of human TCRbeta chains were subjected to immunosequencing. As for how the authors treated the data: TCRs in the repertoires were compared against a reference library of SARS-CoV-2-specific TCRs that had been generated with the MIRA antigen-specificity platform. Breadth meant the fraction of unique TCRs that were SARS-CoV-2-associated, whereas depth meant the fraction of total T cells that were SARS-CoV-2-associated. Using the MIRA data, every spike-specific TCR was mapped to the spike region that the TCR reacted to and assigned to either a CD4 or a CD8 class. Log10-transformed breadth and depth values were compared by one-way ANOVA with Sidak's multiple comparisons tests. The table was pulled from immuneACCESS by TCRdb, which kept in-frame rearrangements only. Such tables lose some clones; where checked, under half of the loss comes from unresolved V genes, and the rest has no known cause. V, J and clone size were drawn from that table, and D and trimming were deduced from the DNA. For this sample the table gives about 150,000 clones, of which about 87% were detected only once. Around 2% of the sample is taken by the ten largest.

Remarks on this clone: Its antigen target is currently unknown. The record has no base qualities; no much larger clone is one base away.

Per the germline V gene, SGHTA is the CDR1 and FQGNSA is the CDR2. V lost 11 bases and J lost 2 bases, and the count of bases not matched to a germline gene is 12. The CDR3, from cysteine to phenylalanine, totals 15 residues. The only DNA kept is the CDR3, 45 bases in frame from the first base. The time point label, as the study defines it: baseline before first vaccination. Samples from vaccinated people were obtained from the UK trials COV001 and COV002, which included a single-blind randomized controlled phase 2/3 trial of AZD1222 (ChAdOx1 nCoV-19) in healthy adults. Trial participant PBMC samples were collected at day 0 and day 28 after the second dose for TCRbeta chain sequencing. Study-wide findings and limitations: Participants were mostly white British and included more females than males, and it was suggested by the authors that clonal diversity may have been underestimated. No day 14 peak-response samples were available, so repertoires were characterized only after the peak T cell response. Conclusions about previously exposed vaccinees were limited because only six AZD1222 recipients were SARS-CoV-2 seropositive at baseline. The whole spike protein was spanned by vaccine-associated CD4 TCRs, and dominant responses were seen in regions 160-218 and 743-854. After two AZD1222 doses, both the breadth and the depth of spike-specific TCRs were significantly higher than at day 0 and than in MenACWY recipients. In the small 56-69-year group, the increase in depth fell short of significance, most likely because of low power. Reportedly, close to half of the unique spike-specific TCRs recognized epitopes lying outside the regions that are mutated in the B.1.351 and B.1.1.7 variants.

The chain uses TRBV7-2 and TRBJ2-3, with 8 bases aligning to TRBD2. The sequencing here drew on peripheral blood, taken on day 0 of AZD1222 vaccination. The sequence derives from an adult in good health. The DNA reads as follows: TGTGCCGTCGGGAGGGAGCGGGAGAACACAGATACGCAGTATTTT. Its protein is CAVGRERENTDTQYF.